This T cell receptor beta chain appears in the sequencing data of a study of T-cell memory formation after mild COVID-19. Study-wide findings and caveats: Clonal second-wave expansions that peaked on day 37 had unconfirmed SARS-CoV-2 specificity. Pre-infection memory carried some responding clones, suggesting that cross-reactive memory joined.

Regarding this clonotype: Its target is not known.

Researchers used 5'RACE with constant-segment primers to make TCR alpha and TCR beta cDNA libraries that carry sample barcodes and UMIs. TCRdb used MiXCR to reprocess the 5' RACE reads, holding one entry per CDR3 protein. This table holds under 200,000 distinct CDR3 sequences, approximately 10% found once. V was clipped by 6 bases and J by 6 bases; unmatched bases: 10. The CDR3 spans 15 residues. The germline V gene encodes CDR1 SGHTA and CDR2 FQGNSA. The TCR sequence derives from a man younger than 35 who had mild COVID-19 (a few samples of this study predate the infection). Cell type and time point are not known. The V and J genes are TRBV7-2 and TRBJ2-1, with 8 positions matching TRBD2. Sequencing was performed on PBMCs or a T cell subset sorted from them (not recorded which). As DNA, the CDR3 is TGTGCCAGCAGTTATTACACCGGGACTAGCAATGAGCAGTTCTTC. Amino acids: CASSYYTGTSNEQFF. Looking up the rest from reference TRBV7-2 and TRBJ2-1 gives the full variable domain: GAGVSQSPSNKVTEKGKDVELRCDPISGHTALYWYRQSLGQGLEFLIYFQGNSAPDKSGLPSDRFSAERTGGSVSTLTIQRTQQEDSAVYLCASSYYTGTSNEQFFGPGTRLTVL.